This T cell receptor beta chain comes out of a study of T cells in Graves' hyperthyroidism and ophthalmopathy. Overall study findings and caveats: Blood also contained most expanded thyroid clonotypes above 0.001.

This clonotype was detected a few times. Its antigen is still unknown. PBMCs were obtained from 7.5 to 10 ml fresh peripheral blood. RNA transcripts gave rise to amplified TCR beta CDR3 regions. Initially, a first-round RT-PCR of the TCR CDR3 employed the HTBI primer set. One entry per CDR3 protein, called by TCRdb with MiXCR from the multiplex PCR reads. The table shows approximately 640,000 distinct CDR3 sequences, with about 17% occurring only once. Sequencing was done on a sample of blood. The receptor was isolated from a woman aged 30 to 39 with Graves' hyperthyroidism.

The CDR3 DNA sequence: TGTGCCAGCAGCCAAGCTCGGACAGGGCTTGGCTACACCTTC. Amino acids: CASSQARTGLGYTF. The V call is TRBV14, the J call TRBJ1-2; 8 bases agree with TRBD1. V shed 1 base and J 7 bases; nucleotides not matched to a gene: 5. The germline V gene encodes CDR1 SGHDN and CDR2 FVKESK. The CDR3 runs to 14 residues.